A single sample is the source of the 21 T cell receptor beta chains below, sequenced in a study of CD8 T cells in ankylosing spondylitis. TCRdb re-derived calls from the 5' RACE reads in MiXCR, one entry per CDR3 protein. The sample records roughly 130,000 distinct CDR3 sequences, 7% being singletons. The sequenced material came from blood, either unsorted or a sorted T cell fraction (not recorded which). These TCRs come from a male donor with ankylosing spondylitis or in good health (not recorded which).

This clonotype has a count of ten or more. This chain uses TRBV5-1 with TRBJ2-3; 7 bases match TRBD1. With V trimmed by 4 bases and J by 0 bases, 5 bases remained unmatched. The CDR3 consists of 15 residues. The germline CDR1 and CDR2 sequences are SGHRS and YFSETQ. The CDR3 loop is CASSLSGQSTDTQYF. The CDR3 DNA reads TGCGCCAGCAGCCTCTCGGGACAGAGCACAGATACGCAGTATTTT.

This clonotype was seen repeatedly, ten times or more. The gene calls are TRBV7-9 and TRBJ1-1, with no clear D. This CDR3 is built from 15 residues. Germline CDR1 is SEHNR and CDR2 is FQNEAQ (reference sequence). V lost 5 bases, J lost 2 bases, and 15 bases lay in between. The CDR3 nucleotides read TGTGCCAGCAGCGTAATGGCGGGAGACAACACTGAAGCTTTCTTT. As protein: CASSVMAGDNTEAFF.

This clonotype was counted many times. The V gene is TRBV20-1, the J gene TRBJ2-1; D is unresolved. In germline, CDR1 is DFQATT, CDR2 SNEGSKA (reference sequence). The V end lost 3 bases, the J end lost 4 bases, and 13 bases lay between the germline ends. This CDR3 has 14 amino acids. CDR3: CSASALESYNEQFF. The CDR3 bases are TGCAGTGCTAGCGCGCTAGAATCGTACAATGAGCAGTTCTTC.

The chain employs TRBV5-1 and TRBJ2-1; 9 bases map to TRBD2. CDR3 size: 15 residues. With 2 bases clipped from V and 6 bases from J, the junction kept 6 bases outside the gene matches. The V gene's germline CDR1 is SGHRS and CDR2 YFSETQ. In DNA form, the CDR3 reads TGCGCCAGCAGCTTTAGCGGGAGCCCCAGCAATGAGCAGTTCTTC. The encoded protein is CASSFSGSPSNEQFF.

The chain uses TRBV19 and TRBJ2-1, with 7 bases matching TRBD1. With 6 bases clipped from V and 4 bases from J, the junction kept 9 bases outside the gene matches. The length of the CDR3 is 15 residues. Germline CDR1 and CDR2: LNHDA and SQIVND (reference sequence). The CDR3 here is CASSTNRGFYNEQFF. The CDR3 DNA is TGTGCCAGTAGCACTAACAGGGGATTTTACAATGAGCAGTTCTTC.

This clonotype has at least ten counts. The chain has TRBV7-3 and TRBJ2-1; tentative D call: TRBD1 (6 bases). CDR1 and CDR2 from the germline V gene are SGHTA and FQGTGA. V lost 5 bases and J lost 3, with 17 bases in between. The CDR3 has 16 amino acids. The CDR3 region has the DNA TGTGCCAGCAGCCCTTATGGGGGCGGACTCTACAATGAGCAGTTCTTC. As protein: CASSPYGGGLYNEQFF.

The sample holds many counts of this clonotype. The V and J genes are TRBV20-1 and TRBJ1-1; TRBD1 agrees at 7 bases. The germline CDR1 and CDR2 sequences are DFQATT and SNEGSKA (reference sequence). The CDR3 runs to 14 residues. V trimming: 5 bases; J trimming: 3 bases; junction bases outside the gene matches: 9. CDR3 region: CSAGQAGLDTEAFF. CDR3 coding DNA: TGCAGTGCTGGACAGGCCGGCTTGGACACTGAAGCTTTCTTT.

Many counts were recorded for this clonotype. V usage is TRBV20-1 and J usage is TRBJ2-7; D gene ambiguous. V was clipped by 2 bases and J by 7 bases, with 9 bases between them. This CDR3 region has 11 residues. The germline gives CDR1 DFQATT, CDR2 SNEGSKA (reference sequence). Here the CDR3 DNA reads TGCAGTGCTAGATCGGCGTGGGAGCAGTACTTC. It is translated as CSARSAWEQYF.

This clonotype was seen a few times. The chain links TRBV18 to TRBJ2-3; 11 positions match TRBD2. V gave up 3 bases and J gave up 4 bases; unmatched junction bases: 6. This CDR3 has 16 residues. CDR1 is KGHSH, CDR2 LQKENI, per germline. The CDR3 here is CASSPRTSGFPDTQYF. The CDR3 DNA reads as TGTGCCAGCTCACCCCGGACTAGCGGGTTCCCAGATACGCAGTATTTT.

This clonotype was seen many times. The chain uses TRBV20-1 and TRBJ1-2; 8 bases are a match to TRBD1. V shed 4 bases, J shed 1 base, and the junction held 5 bases outside the gene matches. Germline CDR1 reads DFQATT; CDR2 reads SNEGSKA (reference sequence). The CDR3 spans 14 residues. This chain's CDR3 is CSATGQGGNYGYTF. CDR3 bases: TGCAGTGCTACTGGACAGGGTGGTAACTATGGCTACACCTTC.

In its sample, this clonotype was seen once. This chain joins TRBV18 and TRBJ2-1, with no clear D. Germline CDR1 and CDR2: KGHSH and LQKENI. Deletions cut 0 bases from V and 6 bases from J, with 15 bases between. This CDR3 has 16 amino acids. The CDR3 DNA reads TGTGCCAGCTCACCACCGTCAGCCGGCTGGGGCAATGAGCAGTTCTTC. It encodes CASSPPSAGWGNEQFF. Based on the CDR3 plus reference TRBV18 and TRBJ2-1, the full variable domain is NAGVMQNPRHLVRRRGQEARLRCSPMKGHSHVYWYRQLPEEGLKFMVYLQKENIIDESGMPKERFSAEFPKEGPSILRIQQVVRGDSAAYFCASSPPSAGWGNEQFFGPGTRLTVL.

Ten or more counts support this clonotype. The rearrangement links TRBV20-1 to TRBJ1-2; unclear D gene. CDR1 and CDR2 from the germline V gene are DFQATT and SNEGSKA (reference sequence). Trimming took off 6 bases at V and 3 bases at J, with 11 bases between the two ends. The CDR3 has 12 amino acids. The CDR3 spells CSAEVGDYGYTF. The DNA for the CDR3 is TGCAGTGCGGAAGTGGGAGACTATGGCTACACCTTC.

This clonotype was seen many times. V is TRBV7-9 and J is TRBJ2-5, with D unresolved. The length of the CDR3 is 10 residues. Germline-derived CDR1 and CDR2 are SEHNR and FQNEAQ (reference sequence). V was pared by 4 bases and J by 7 bases, with 4 bases between. The CDR3 nucleotides are TGTGCCAGCAGCTCGTCGACCCAGTACTTC. This encodes CASSSSTQYF. Combining the CDR3 with reference TRBV7-9 and TRBJ2-5 gives the whole variable domain DTGVSQNPRHKITKRGQNVTFRCDPISEHNRLYWYRQTLGQGPEFLTYFQNEAQLEKSRLLSDRFSAERPKGSFSTLEIQRTEQGDSAMYLCASSSSTQYFGPGTRLLVL.

This clonotype was observed many times. The J gene is TRBJ2-5, the V gene TRBV29-1, with a tentative D call TRBD1 (5 bases). Germline V CDR1 and CDR2: SQVTM, ANQGSEA. The CDR3 totals 13 residues. With 5 bases removed from V and 6 bases from J, the gap between germline ends came to 16 bases. In DNA, the CDR3 is TGCAGCGTTCCGAAGGGGCCTATACAGACCCAGTACTTC. Protein: CSVPKGPIQTQYF.

This clonotype was counted at least ten times. The chain combines TRBV9 with TRBJ2-2; D is unresolved. Trimming removed 4 bases from V and 4 bases from J, with 17 bases in between. The CDR3 sequence is 16 residues long. Germline V gene data show CDR1 as SGDLS and CDR2 as YYNGEE. For the CDR3, the DNA is TGTGCCAGCAGCCCCGGTTGGAGTTCCATCACCGGGGAGCTGTTTTTT. Its translation: CASSPGWSSITGELFF.

In its sample, this clonotype was seen a few times. The rearrangement links TRBV28 to TRBJ2-6, with 13 nucleotides matching TRBD2. In germline, CDR1 is MDHEN, CDR2 SYDVKM. The V segment lost 5 bases and the J segment 0 bases; nucleotides outside the gene matches: 4. The CDR3 runs to 18 residues. The CDR3 loop is CASSQGTSGDSGANVLTF. The DNA for the CDR3 is TGTGCCAGCAGTCAGGGGACTAGCGGGGACTCTGGGGCCAACGTCCTGACTTTC.

This clonotype was found many times. The rearrangement joins TRBV3-1 to TRBJ2-1; the match to TRBD1 covers 10 bases. Looked up from germline, CDR1 is LGHDT and CDR2 is YNNKEL (reference sequence). The CDR3 has 14 amino acids. V lost 1 base, J lost 7 bases, and 1 base stayed unmatched. CDR3: CASSQGTGGNEQFF. CDR3 sequence (DNA): TGTGCCAGCAGCCAAGGGACAGGGGGAAATGAGCAGTTCTTC.

This clonotype was seen many times. CDR3 sequence reads: CASSLGAGTVGLSADTQYF. CDR3 DNA sequence: TGTGCCAGCAGCTTAGGAGCCGGTACAGTGGGACTGTCCGCAGATACGCAGTATTTT. The chain is built from TRBV11-2 and TRBJ2-3; tentatively, D is TRBD2 (6 bases). V was cut by 1 base and J by 4 bases, with 24 bases left in between. The germline V gene has CDR1 SGHAT and CDR2 FQNNGV. The CDR3 sequence is 19 residues long.

This clonotype occurred many times. The chain is built from TRBV29-1 and TRBJ2-1; 11 bases fit TRBD1. J was trimmed by 4 bases and V by 4 bases; bases with no gene match: 6. Per the germline V gene, CDR1 is SQVTM and CDR2 is ANQGSEA. CDR3 size: 15 residues. The CDR3 protein is CSVGPGTGGYNEQFF. DNA of the CDR3: TGCAGCGTTGGCCCGGGGACAGGGGGTTACAATGAGCAGTTCTTC.

This clonotype was picked up a small number of times. The chain employs TRBV5-1 and TRBJ2-2; 8 bases align to TRBD1. V was pared by 2 bases and J by 8 bases, with 5 bases of the junction left unmatched. CDR1 SGHRS and CDR2 YFSETQ come from the germline V gene. The CDR3 length is 14 residues. CDR3 loop: CASSFRQGSGELFF. The DNA of the CDR3 is TGCGCCAGCAGCTTCAGACAGGGGAGTGGGGAGCTGTTTTTT.

Many counts were recorded for this clonotype. The chain uses TRBV6-2 or TRBV6-3 and TRBJ2-7; TRBD1 might be the D (5 bases). V lost 2 bases, J lost 3 bases, and 11 bases lay in between. The germline V gene encodes CDR1 MNHEY and CDR2 SVGEGT. The CDR3 has 14 residues. CDR3 sequence (DNA): TGTGCCAGCAGTTACGGCGCAGGGATCTACGAGCAGTACTTC. It encodes CASSYGAGIYEQYF.